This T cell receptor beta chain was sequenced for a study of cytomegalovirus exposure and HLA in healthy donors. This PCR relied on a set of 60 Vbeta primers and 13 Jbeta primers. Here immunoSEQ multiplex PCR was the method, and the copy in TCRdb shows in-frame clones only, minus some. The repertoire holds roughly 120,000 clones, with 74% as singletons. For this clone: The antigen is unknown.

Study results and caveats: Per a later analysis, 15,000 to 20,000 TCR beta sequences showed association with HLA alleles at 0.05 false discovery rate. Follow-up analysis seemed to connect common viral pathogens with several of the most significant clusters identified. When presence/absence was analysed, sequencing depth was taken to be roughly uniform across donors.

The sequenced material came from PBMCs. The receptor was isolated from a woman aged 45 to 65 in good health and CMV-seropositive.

CDR3 sequence: CASSLRQATEQFF. As DNA, the CDR3 is TGTGCCAGCAGCTTACGACAGGCGACTGAGCAGTTCTTC. The chain uses TRBV6-5 and TRBJ2-1, with D possibly being TRBD1 (6 bases). Germline V gives CDR1 MNHEY, CDR2 SVGAGI. The CDR3 is made up of 13 amino acids. The germline V and J ends were trimmed by 6 bases and 9 bases, with 15 bases remaining between them.